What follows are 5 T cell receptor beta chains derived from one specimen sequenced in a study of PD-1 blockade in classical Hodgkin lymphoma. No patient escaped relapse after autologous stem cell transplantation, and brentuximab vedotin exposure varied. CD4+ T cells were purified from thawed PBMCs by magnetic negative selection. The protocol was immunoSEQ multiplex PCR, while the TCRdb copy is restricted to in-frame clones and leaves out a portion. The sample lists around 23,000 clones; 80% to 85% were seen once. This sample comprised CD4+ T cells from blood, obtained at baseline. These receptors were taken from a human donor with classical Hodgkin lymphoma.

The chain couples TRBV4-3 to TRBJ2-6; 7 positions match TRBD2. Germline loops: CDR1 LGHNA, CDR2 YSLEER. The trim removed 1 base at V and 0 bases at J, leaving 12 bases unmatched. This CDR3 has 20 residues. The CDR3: CASSQGTAGSGVSGANVLTF. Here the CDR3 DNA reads TGCGCCAGCAGCCAAGGGACTGCGGGGAGCGGGGTCTCTGGGGCCAACGTCCTGACTTTC.

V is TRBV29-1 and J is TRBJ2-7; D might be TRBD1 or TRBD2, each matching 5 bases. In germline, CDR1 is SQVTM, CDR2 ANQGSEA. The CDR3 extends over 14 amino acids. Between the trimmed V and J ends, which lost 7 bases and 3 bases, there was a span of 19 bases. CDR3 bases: TGCAGCGCGCCCCGGGACGGAATCTTCTACGAGCAGTACTTC. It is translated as CSAPRDGIFYEQYF.

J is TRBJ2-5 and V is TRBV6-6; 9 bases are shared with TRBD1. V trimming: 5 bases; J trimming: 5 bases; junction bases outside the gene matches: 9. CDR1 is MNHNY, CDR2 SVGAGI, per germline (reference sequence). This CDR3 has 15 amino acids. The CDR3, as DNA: TGTGCCAGCAGTCCAAGACAGGGGGGAGAGGAGACCCAGTACTTC. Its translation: CASSPRQGGEETQYF.

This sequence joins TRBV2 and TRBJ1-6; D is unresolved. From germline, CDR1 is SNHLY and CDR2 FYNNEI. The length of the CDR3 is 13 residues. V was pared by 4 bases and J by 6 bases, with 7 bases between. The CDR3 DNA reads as TGTGCCAGCAGTGCCGAAAGTAATTCACCCCTCCACTTT. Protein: CASSAESNSPLHF.

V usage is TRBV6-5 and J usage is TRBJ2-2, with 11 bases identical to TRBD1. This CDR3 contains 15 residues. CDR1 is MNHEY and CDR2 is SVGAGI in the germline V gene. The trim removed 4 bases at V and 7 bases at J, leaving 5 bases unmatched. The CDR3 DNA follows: TGTGCCAGCAGTTCGGACAGGGGGCATATCGGGGAGCTGTTTTTT. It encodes CASSSDRGHIGELFF.